This entry concerns a single T cell receptor beta chain. Reverse transcription of about 0.5 to 1 ug RNA used random hexamers. TCRdb re-called the immunoSEQ multiplex PCR reads with MiXCR, one entry per CDR3 protein. The sample lists a few hundred thousand distinct CDR3 sequences, approximately 95% occurring once. The source of the sample is a study of CD8 T cells in Susac syndrome. The length of the CDR3 is 11 residues. Germline CDR1 is SGHAT and CDR2 is FQNNGV. V lost 7 bases to trimming and J lost 10 bases, with 11 bases between them. TCR beta from blood CD8+ and CD4+ T cells was sequenced. Negative isolation yielded CD4+ and CD8+ T cells, and FACS enriched TEMRA cells.

Sequences were obtained from CD4+ T cells from PBMCs. The sequence derives from a human donor with multiple sclerosis. This chain uses TRBV11-2 with TRBJ2-1; D may be TRBD1 or TRBD2 (5 bases each). The CDR3 sequence is CASNQWGEQFF. The DNA for the CDR3 is TGTGCCAGCAACCAGTGGGGGGAGCAGTTCTTC.